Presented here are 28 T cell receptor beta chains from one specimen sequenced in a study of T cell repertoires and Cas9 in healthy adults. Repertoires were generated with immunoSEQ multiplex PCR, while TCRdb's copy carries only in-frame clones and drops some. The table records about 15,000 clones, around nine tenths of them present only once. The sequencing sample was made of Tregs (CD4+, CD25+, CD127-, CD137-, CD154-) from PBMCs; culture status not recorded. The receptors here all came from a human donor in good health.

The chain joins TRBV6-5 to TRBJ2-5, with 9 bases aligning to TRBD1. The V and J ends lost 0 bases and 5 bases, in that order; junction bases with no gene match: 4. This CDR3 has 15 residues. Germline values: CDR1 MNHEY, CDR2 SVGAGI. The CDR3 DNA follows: TGTGCCAGCAGTTACTCGGACAGGGGCGCGGAGACCCAGTACTTC. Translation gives CASSYSDRGAETQYF.

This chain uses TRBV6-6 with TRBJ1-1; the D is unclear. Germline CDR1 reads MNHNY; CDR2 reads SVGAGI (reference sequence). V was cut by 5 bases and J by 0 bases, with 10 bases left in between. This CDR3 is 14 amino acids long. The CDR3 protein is CASSLSDLNTEAFF. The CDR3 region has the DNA TGTGCCAGCAGTCTCAGCGATCTGAACACTGAAGCTTTCTTT.

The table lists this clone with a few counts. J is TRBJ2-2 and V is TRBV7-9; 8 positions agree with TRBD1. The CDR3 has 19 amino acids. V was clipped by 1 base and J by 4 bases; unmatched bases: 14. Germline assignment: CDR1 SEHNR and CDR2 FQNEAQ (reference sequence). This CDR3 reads CASSLGDPQGARGTGELFF. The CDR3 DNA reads TGTGCCAGCAGCTTAGGAGATCCTCAGGGGGCGCGAGGCACCGGGGAGCTGTTTTTT.

The DNA of the CDR3 is TGTGCCAGCAGTGAGGGGGGGCCCTACGAGCAGTACTTC. It translates to CASSEGGPYEQYF. The V call is TRBV6-1, the J call TRBJ2-7; weak D call: TRBD2 (7 bases). Germline CDR1 and CDR2: MNHNS and SASEGT. V was clipped by 3 bases and J by 2 bases, with 8 bases between them. The CDR3 loop spans 13 amino acids.

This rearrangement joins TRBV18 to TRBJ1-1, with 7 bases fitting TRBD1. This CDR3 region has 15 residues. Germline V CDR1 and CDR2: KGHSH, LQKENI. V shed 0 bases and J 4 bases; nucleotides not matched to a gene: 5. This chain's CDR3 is CASSPPRQGSTEAFF. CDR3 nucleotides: TGTGCCAGCTCACCACCCAGACAGGGAAGCACTGAAGCTTTCTTT.

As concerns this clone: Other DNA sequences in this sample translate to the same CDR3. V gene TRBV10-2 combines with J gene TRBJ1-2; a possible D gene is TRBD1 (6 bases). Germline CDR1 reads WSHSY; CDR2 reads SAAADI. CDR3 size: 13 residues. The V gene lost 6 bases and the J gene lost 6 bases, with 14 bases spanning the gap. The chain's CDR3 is CASSPGQLDGYTF. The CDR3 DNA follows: TGCGCCAGCAGCCCTGGACAGCTCGATGGCTACACCTTC.

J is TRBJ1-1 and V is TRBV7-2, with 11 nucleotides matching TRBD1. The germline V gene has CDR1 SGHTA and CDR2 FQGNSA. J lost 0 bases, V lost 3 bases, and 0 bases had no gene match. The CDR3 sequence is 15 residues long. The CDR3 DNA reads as TGTGCCAGCAGCTTGGGACAGGGGGTGAACACTGAAGCTTTCTTT. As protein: CASSLGQGVNTEAFF. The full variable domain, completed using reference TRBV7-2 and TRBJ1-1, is GAGVSQSPSNKVTEKGKDVELRCDPISGHTALYWYRQSLGQGLEFLIYFQGNSAPDKSGLPSDRFSAERTGGSVSTLTIQRTQQEDSAVYLCASSLGQGVNTEAFFGQGTRLTVV.

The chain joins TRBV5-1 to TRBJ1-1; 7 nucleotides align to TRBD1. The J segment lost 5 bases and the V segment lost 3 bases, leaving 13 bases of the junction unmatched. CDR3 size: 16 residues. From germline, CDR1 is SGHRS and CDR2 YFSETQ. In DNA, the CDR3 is TGCGCCAGCAGCTACGGACAGGCCAATAGGAGGACTGAAGCTTTCTTT. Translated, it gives CASSYGQANRRTEAFF.

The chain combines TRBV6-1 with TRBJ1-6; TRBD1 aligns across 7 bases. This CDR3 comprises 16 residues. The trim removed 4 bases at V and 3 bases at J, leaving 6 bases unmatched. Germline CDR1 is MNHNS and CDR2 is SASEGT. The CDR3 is CASSARRDSYNSPLHF. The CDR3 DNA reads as TGTGCCAGCAGTGCCCGTAGGGACAGCTATAATTCACCCCTCCACTTT.

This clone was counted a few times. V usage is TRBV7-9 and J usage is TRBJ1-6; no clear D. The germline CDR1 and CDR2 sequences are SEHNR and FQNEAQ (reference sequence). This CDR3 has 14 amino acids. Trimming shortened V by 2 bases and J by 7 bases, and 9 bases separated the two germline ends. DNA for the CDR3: TGTGCCAGCAGCTTACGGGAGGGAAATTCACCCCTCCACTTT. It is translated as CASSLREGNSPLHF.

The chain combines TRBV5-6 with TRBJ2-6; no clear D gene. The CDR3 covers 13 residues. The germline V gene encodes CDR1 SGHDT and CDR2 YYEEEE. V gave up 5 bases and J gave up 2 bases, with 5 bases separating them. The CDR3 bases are TGTGCCAGCAGTTCACCTGGGGCCAACGTCCTGACTTTC. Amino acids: CASSSPGANVLTF.

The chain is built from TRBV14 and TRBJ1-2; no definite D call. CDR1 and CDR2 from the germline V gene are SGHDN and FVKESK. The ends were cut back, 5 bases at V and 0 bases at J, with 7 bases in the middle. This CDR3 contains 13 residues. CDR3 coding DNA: TGTGCCAGCAGCAGGGAGACTAACTATGGCTACACCTTC. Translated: CASSRETNYGYTF. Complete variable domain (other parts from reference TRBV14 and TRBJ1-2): EAGVTQFPSHSVIEKGQTVTLRCDPISGHDNLYWYRRVMGKEIKFLLHFVKESKQDESGMPNNRFLAERTGGTYSTLKVQPAELEDSGVYFCASSRETNYGYTFGSGTRLTVV.

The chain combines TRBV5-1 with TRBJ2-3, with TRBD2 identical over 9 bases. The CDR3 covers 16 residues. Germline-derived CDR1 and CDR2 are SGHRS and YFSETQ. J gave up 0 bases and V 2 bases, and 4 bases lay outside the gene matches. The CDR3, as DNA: TGCGCCAGCAGCTTTACTACTAGCGGGAGCACAGATACGCAGTATTTT. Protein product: CASSFTTSGSTDTQYF.

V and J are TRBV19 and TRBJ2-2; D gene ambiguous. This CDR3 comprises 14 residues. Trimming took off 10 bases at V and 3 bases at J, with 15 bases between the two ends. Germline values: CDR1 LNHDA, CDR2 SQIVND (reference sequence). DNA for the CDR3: TGTGCCACCCTGGCCCCGCCTTACACCGGGGAGCTGTTTTTT. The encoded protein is CATLAPPYTGELFF.

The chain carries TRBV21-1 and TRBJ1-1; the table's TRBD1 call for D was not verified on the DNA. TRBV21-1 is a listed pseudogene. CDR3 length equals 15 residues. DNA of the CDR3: TGTGCCAGCAGGAACACAAGGACAGGGGGGACTGAAGCTTTCTTT. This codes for CASRNTRTGGTEAFF.

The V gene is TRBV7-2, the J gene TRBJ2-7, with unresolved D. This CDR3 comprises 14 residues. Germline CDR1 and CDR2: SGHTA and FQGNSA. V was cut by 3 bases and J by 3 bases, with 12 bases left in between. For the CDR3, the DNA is TGTGCCAGCAGCTTTGGCAGTATCGGCTACGAGCAGTACTTC. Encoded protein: CASSFGSIGYEQYF.

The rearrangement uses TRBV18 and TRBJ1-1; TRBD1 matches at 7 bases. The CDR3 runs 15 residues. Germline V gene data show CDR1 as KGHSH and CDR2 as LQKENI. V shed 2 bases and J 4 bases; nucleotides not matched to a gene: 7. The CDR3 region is CASSPSRQGSTEAFF. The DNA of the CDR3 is TGTGCCAGCTCACCATCACGACAGGGTTCCACTGAAGCTTTCTTT.

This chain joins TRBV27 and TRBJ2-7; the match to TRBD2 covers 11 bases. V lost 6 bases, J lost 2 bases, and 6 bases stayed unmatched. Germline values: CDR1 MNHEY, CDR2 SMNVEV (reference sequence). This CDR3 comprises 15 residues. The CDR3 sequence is CASRASGGTTYEQYF. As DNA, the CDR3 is TGTGCCAGCAGGGCTAGCGGGGGGACAACCTACGAGCAGTACTTC.

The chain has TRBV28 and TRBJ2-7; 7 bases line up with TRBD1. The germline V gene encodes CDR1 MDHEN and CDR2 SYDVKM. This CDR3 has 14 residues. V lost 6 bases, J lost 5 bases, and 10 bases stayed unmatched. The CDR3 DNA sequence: TGTGCCAGCAGCCAAACAGGGGCTGGGCACGAGCAGTACTTC. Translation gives CASSQTGAGHEQYF.

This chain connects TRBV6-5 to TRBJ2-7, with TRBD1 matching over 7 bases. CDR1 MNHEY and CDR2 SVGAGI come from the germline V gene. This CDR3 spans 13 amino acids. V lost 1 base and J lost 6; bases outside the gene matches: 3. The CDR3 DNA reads TGTGCCAGCAGTTACTTGTCAGGGGGCGAGCAGTACTTC. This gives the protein CASSYLSGGEQYF.

The CDR3 bases are TGCGCCAGCAGCCAAGAACGGGACAGGGATTCACCCCTCCACTTT. Its translation is CASSQERDRDSPLHF. V and J are TRBV4-1 and TRBJ1-6, with TRBD1 matching 9 bases. Germline values: CDR1 MGHRA, CDR2 YSYEKL. The CDR3 sequence is 15 residues long. V shed 0 bases and J 8 bases; nucleotides not matched to a gene: 2.

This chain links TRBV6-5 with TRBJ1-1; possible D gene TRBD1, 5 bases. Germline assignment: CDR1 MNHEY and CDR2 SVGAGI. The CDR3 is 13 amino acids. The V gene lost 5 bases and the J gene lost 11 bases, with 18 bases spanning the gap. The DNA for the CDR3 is TGTGCCAGCAGTACGTACGACGGGGGTGAGGCTTTCTTT. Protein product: CASSTYDGGEAFF.

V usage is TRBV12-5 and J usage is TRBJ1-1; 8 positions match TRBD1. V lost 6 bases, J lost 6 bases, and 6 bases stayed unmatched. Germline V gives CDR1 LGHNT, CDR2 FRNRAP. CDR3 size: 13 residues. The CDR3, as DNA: TGTGCTAGTGGCAGGCAGGGGGCCTCTGAAGCTTTCTTT. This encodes CASGRQGASEAFF.

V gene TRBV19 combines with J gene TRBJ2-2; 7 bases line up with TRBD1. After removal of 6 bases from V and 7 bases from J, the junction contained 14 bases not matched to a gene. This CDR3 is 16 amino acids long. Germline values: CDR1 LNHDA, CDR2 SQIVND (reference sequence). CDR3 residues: CASSRPHTGVGGELFF. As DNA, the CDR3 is TGTGCCAGTAGCAGACCGCACACAGGGGTAGGCGGGGAGCTGTTTTTT. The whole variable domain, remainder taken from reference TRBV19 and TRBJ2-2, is DGGITQSPKYLFRKEGQNVTLSCEQNLNHDAMYWYRQDPGQGLRLIYYSQIVNDFQKGDIAEGYSVSREKKESFPLTVTSAQKNPTAFYLCASSRPHTGVGGELFFGEGSRLTVL.

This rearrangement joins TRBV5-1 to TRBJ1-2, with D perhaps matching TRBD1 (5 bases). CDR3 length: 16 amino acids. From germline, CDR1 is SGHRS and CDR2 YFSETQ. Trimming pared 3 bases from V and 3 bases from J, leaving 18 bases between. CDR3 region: CASSSVGDGNHYGYTF. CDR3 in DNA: TGCGCCAGCAGCTCCGTGGGGGACGGAAACCACTATGGCTACACCTTC.

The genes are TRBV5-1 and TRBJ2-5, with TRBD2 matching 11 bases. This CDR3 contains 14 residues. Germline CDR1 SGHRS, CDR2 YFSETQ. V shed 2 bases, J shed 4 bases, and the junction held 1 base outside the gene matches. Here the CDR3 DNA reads TGCGCCAGCAGCTTCACTAGCGGGGGAGAGACCCAGTACTTC. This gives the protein CASSFTSGGETQYF.

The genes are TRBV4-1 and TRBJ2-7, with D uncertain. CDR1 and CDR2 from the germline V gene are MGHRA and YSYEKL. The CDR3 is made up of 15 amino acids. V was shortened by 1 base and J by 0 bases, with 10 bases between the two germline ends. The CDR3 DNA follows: TGCGCCAGCAGCCAAGCCCCCAGGAACTCCTACGAGCAGTACTTC. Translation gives CASSQAPRNSYEQYF.

This CDR3 reads CASSEGTVYEQYF. The CDR3 DNA sequence: TGCGCCAGCAGCGAAGGGACAGTTTACGAGCAGTACTTC. The rearrangement uses TRBV5-1 and TRBJ2-7; 7 bases line up with TRBD1. V was clipped by 4 bases and J by 4 bases; unmatched bases: 5. The CDR3 consists of 13 residues. Germline V lookup: CDR1 SGHRS, CDR2 YFSETQ. The full variable domain, completed using reference TRBV5-1 and TRBJ2-7, is KAGVTQTPRYLIKTRGQQVTLSCSPISGHRSVSWYQQTPGQGLQFLFEYFSETQRNKGNFPGRFSGRQFSNSRSEMNVSTLELGDSALYLCASSEGTVYEQYFGPGTRLTVT.